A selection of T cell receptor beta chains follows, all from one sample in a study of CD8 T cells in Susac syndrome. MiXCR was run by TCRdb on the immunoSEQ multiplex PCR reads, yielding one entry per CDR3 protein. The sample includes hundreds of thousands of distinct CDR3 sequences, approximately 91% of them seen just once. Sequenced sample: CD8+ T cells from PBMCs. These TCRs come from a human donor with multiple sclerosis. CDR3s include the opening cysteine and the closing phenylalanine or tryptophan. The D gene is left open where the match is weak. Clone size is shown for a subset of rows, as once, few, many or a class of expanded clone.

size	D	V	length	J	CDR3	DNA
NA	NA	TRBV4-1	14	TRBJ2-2	CASSQAPGSGELFF	TGCGCCAGCAGCCAAGCCCCGGGGAGCGGGGAGCTGTTTTTT
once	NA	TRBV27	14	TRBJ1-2	CASSLRSGNYGYTF	TGTGCCAGCAGTTTGCGAAGCGGCAACTATGGCTACACCTTC
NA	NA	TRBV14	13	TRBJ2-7	CASSLRLGNEQYF	TGTGCCAGCAGCCTCCGCTTGGGAAACGAGCAGTACTTC
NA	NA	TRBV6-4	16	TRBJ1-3	CASSDRRGGERNTIYF	TGTGCCAGCAGTGACCGGCGGGGGGGCGAGCGAAACACCATATATTTT
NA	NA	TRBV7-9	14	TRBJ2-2	CASSLDPLAGELFF	TGTGCCAGCAGCCTAGACCCCCTGGCCGGGGAGCTGTTTTTT
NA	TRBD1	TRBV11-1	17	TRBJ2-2	CASSPQTGEPNTGELFF	TGTGCCAGCAGCCCACAAACAGGGGAGCCGAACACCGGGGAGCTGTTTTTT
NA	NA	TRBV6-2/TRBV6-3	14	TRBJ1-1	CASSYQRGNTEAFF	TGTGCCAGCAGTTACCAACGCGGGAACACTGAAGCTTTCTTT
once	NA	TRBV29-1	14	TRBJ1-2	CSVEDFGANYGYTF	TGCAGCGTTGAAGATTTTGGGGCTAACTATGGCTACACCTTC
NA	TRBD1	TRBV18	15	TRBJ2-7	CASSPPWDSSYEQYF	TGTGCCAGCTCACCACCATGGGACAGCTCCTACGAGCAGTACTTC
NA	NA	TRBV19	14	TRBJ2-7	CASSAGTETYEQYF	TGTGCCAGTTCAGCGGGGACAGAGACATACGAGCAGTACTTC
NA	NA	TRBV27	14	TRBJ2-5	CASRTGRGRETQYF	TGTGCCAGCAGAACAGGGAGGGGACGGGAGACCCAGTACTTC
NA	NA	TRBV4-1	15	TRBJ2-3	CASSQDPAGTDTQYF	TGCGCCAGCAGCCAAGACCCGGCAGGCACAGATACGCAGTATTTT
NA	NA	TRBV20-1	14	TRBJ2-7	CSAPDKAPAGEQYF	TGCAGTGCTCCTGACAAGGCCCCTGCGGGGGAGCAGTACTTC
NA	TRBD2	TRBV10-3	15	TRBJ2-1	CAIGGLAGGLGEQFF	TGTGCCATCGGAGGACTAGCGGGAGGCCTGGGTGAGCAGTTCTTC
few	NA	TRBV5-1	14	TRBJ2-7	CASSWGTESYEQYF	TGCGCCAGCAGCTGGGGGACGGAGAGTTACGAGCAGTACTTC
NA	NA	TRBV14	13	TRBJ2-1	CASRDKFRPEQFF	TGTGCCAGCAGGGACAAATTCAGGCCTGAGCAGTTCTTC
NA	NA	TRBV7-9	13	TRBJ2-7	CASSPPAGYEQYF	TGTGCCAGCAGTCCCCCGGCGGGGTACGAGCAGTACTTC
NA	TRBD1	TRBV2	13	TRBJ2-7	CASLGQGVYEQYF	TGTGCCAGCCTAGGACAGGGTGTATACGAGCAGTACTTC
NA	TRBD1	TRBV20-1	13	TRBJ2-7	CSARLTGPYEQYF	TGCAGTGCTAGATTGACAGGGCCCTACGAGCAGTACTTC
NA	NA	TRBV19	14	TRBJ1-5	CASHQGYSNQPQHF	TGTGCCAGTCATCAGGGTTATAGCAATCAGCCCCAGCATTTT
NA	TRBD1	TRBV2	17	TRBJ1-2	CASNSGTGGVRNYGYTF	TGTGCCAGCAATTCCGGGACAGGGGGCGTTCGAAACTATGGCTACACCTTC
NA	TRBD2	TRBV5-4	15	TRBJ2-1	CASSEAGGPYNEQFF	TGTGCCAGCAGCGAGGCGGGGGGGCCCTACAATGAGCAGTTCTTC
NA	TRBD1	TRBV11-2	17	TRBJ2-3	CASSLDPRQGASDTQYF	TGTGCCAGCAGCTTAGATCCTCGACAGGGGGCCTCAGATACGCAGTATTTT
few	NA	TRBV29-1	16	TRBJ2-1	CSAELTTGVSYNEQFF	TGCAGCGCCGAATTAACGACGGGAGTCTCCTACAATGAGCAGTTCTTC
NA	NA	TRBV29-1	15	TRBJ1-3	CSVVVKRSRGDTIYF	TGCAGCGTTGTTGTAAAGCGGTCTCGCGGGGACACCATATATTTT
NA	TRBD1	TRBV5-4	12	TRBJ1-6	CASSPGGSPLHF	TGTGCCAGCAGCCCAGGGGGTTCACCCCTCCACTTT
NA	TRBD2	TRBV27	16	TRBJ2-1	CASSLSSSGSYNEQFF	TGTGCCAGCAGTTTATCTAGTAGCGGGTCTTACAATGAGCAGTTCTTC
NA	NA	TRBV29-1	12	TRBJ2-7	CSAQGGTYEQYF	TGCAGCGCCCAGGGTGGCACCTACGAGCAGTACTTC
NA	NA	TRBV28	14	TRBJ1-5	CVTRGLGSNQPQHF	TGTGTCACTAGGGGCTTAGGTAGCAATCAGCCCCAGCATTTT
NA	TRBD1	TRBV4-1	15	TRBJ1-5	CASSQDSTGGQPQHF	TGCGCCAGCAGCCAAGATTCGACAGGGGGGCAGCCCCAGCATTTT
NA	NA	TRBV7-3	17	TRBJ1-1	CASSPTGGLGANTEAFF	TGTGCCAGCAGCCCCACGGGAGGGCTAGGGGCAAACACTGAAGCTTTCTTT
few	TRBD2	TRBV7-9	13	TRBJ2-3	CASRPGGSDTQYF	TGTGCCAGCAGACCCGGGGGGTCTGATACGCAGTATTTT